This entry lists 15 T cell receptor beta chains sequenced from one sample in a study of radiotherapy plus CTLA-4 blockade in lung cancer. Using immunoSEQ multiplex PCR, the repertoire was profiled, and TCRdb retains in-frame clones only, with some absent. The data show tens of thousands of clones, with 77% seen just once and roughly 4% held by the top ten. The material sequenced was peripheral blood, taken from a patient treated with radiotherapy plus ipilimumab. Source of these receptors: a human donor with non-small cell lung cancer who had a partial response to radiotherapy plus ipilimumab.

J is TRBJ2-1 and V is TRBV2; D may be TRBD2 (6 bases). Between the trimmed V and J ends, which lost 8 bases and 1 base, there was a span of 12 bases. Germline CDR1 is SNHLY and CDR2 is FYNNEI. The CDR3 covers 14 residues. The DNA of the CDR3 is TGTGCCAGCGGAGGGACTGGGTCCTACAATGAGCAGTTCTTC. This codes for CASGGTGSYNEQFF.

The chain employs TRBV11-2 and TRBJ2-1; TRBD1 matches 8 bases. The CDR3 loop spans 17 amino acids. Per germline, CDR1 SGHAT and CDR2 FQNNGV. V was clipped by 3 bases and J by 0 bases; unmatched bases: 7. CDR3 residues: CASSFYRGTSSYNEQFF. The DNA of the CDR3 is TGTGCCAGCAGCTTCTACAGGGGGACGAGCTCCTACAATGAGCAGTTCTTC.

The chain uses TRBV5-1 and TRBJ1-2; D is uncertain. CDR3 length: 13 amino acids. The germline CDR1 and CDR2 sequences are SGHRS and YFSETQ. Trimming pared 0 bases from V and 5 bases from J, leaving 8 bases between. The CDR3 is CASSLDGLYGYTF. Written as DNA, the CDR3 is TGCGCCAGCAGCTTGGACGGGTTATATGGCTACACCTTC.

The V gene is TRBV6-5, the J gene TRBJ1-1; TRBD1 might be the D (5 bases). The V end lost 6 bases, the J end lost 5 bases, and 19 bases lay between the germline ends. From germline, CDR1 is MNHEY and CDR2 SVGAGI. The length of the CDR3 is 15 residues. This CDR3 is CASRETGLGGTEAFF. The CDR3 region has the DNA TGTGCCAGCAGAGAAACAGGACTTGGAGGGACTGAAGCTTTCTTT.

V and J are TRBV19 and TRBJ2-1, with D possibly TRBD1 on 6 matching bases. Germline V gene data show CDR1 as LNHDA and CDR2 as SQIVND (reference sequence). The CDR3 consists of 16 residues. V was pared by 5 bases and J by 3 bases, with 17 bases between. CDR3 sequence (DNA): TGTGCCAGTAGTCACTTGCAGGGGCAATACTACAATGAGCAGTTCTTC. It specifies CASSHLQGQYYNEQFF. Based on the CDR3 plus reference TRBV19 and TRBJ2-1, the full variable domain is DGGITQSPKYLFRKEGQNVTLSCEQNLNHDAMYWYRQDPGQGLRLIYYSQIVNDFQKGDIAEGYSVSREKKESFPLTVTSAQKNPTAFYLCASSHLQGQYYNEQFFGPGTRLTVL.

The gene calls are TRBV5-1 and TRBJ2-5; D ambiguous. Trimming took 1 base from V and 0 from J, leaving 10 bases between them. The CDR3 sequence is 15 residues long. Germline V CDR1 and CDR2: SGHRS, YFSETQ. The CDR3 reads CASSLNVGHQETQYF. The CDR3 DNA is TGCGCCAGCAGCTTGAATGTGGGCCACCAAGAGACCCAGTACTTC.

The chain links TRBV7-8 to TRBJ1-5; the D gene is possibly TRBD1 (5 bases). V lost 0 bases to trimming and J lost 2 bases, with 8 bases between them. This CDR3 is 15 amino acids long. Germline lookup yields CDR1 SGHVS and CDR2 FQNEAQ. The chain's CDR3 is CASSLAGVGNQPQHF. CDR3 coding DNA: TGTGCCAGCAGCTTAGCAGGGGTGGGCAATCAGCCCCAGCATTTT.

This clone has only a few counts. J is TRBJ2-7 and V is TRBV19, with 10 bases matching TRBD1. Per germline, CDR1 LNHDA and CDR2 SQIVND (reference sequence). Trimming removed 4 bases from V and 1 base from J; junction bases left unmatched: 7. The CDR3 spans 16 residues. The CDR3 nucleotides are TGTGCCAGTAGTAGTTGGGGACAGGGGCCGTCCTACGAGCAGTACTTC. Residues: CASSSWGQGPSYEQYF.

The rearrangement links TRBV5-6 to TRBJ2-5; the D gene is possibly TRBD1 (5 bases). Germline V gene sequence: CDR1 SGHDT, CDR2 YYEEEE. The CDR3 runs 15 residues. V gave up 4 bases and J gave up 0 bases, with 13 bases separating them. CDR3 sequence reads: CASSPRQLYQETQYF. The CDR3 DNA reads as TGTGCCAGCAGCCCGAGACAGTTGTACCAAGAGACCCAGTACTTC. The full variable domain, its missing parts supplied by reference TRBV5-6 and TRBJ2-5, is DAGVTQSPTHLIKTRGQQVTLRCSPKSGHDTVSWYQQALGQGPQFIFQYYEEEERQRGNFPDRFSGHQFPNYSSELNVNALLLGDSALYLCASSPRQLYQETQYFGPGTRLLVL.

This chain links TRBV11-1 with TRBJ2-1; D possibly corresponds to TRBD2 (6 bases). The CDR3 covers 16 residues. The germline V gene has CDR1 SGHAT and CDR2 FQDESV (reference sequence). Trimming stripped 0 bases from V and 4 bases from J, with 13 bases between. The CDR3 here is CASSLARDWTYNEQFF. CDR3 coding DNA: TGTGCCAGCAGCTTAGCGCGGGACTGGACGTACAATGAGCAGTTCTTC. Full variable domain (outside the CDR3, taken from reference TRBV11-1 and TRBJ2-1): EAEVAQSPRYKITEKSQAVAFWCDPISGHATLYWYRQILGQGPELLVQFQDESVVDDSQLPKDRFSAERLKGVDSTLKIQPAELGDSAMYLCASSLARDWTYNEQFFGPGTRLTVL.

The chain uses TRBV19 and TRBJ1-5; possibly TRBD1 for D (5 bases). Trimming took 7 bases from V and 1 from J, leaving 11 bases between them. This CDR3 is built from 14 residues. The germline gives CDR1 LNHDA, CDR2 SQIVND (reference sequence). The chain's CDR3 is CASKQGGSNQPQHF. The CDR3, as DNA: TGTGCCAGTAAGCAGGGAGGGAGCAATCAGCCCCAGCATTTT.

The rearrangement uses TRBV6-1 and TRBJ1-1, with 7 nucleotides matching TRBD1. Germline trimming cut 9 bases from V and 5 bases from J; bases unmatched to any gene: 6. Germline loops: CDR1 MNHNS, CDR2 SASEGT. The CDR3 has 12 residues. The chain's CDR3 is CASQGGRTEAFF. DNA for the CDR3: TGTGCCAGTCAAGGGGGCAGGACTGAAGCTTTCTTT.

This clone was seen more than once but under ten times. The chain combines TRBV6-5 with TRBJ2-7, with D unclear. This CDR3 contains 12 residues. Germline V gene lookup returns CDR1 MNHEY and CDR2 SVGAGI. Trimming cost V 4 bases and J 4 bases, with 8 bases left between them. The CDR3 protein is CASSSAEYEQYF. DNA of the CDR3: TGTGCCAGCAGTTCCGCAGAATACGAGCAGTACTTC.

This chain joins TRBV5-4 and TRBJ2-7; a weak D match, TRBD2 (7 bases). CDR1 is SGHNT, CDR2 YYREEE, per germline (reference sequence). V was shortened by 1 base and J by 3 bases, with 17 bases between the two germline ends. This CDR3 is built from 16 residues. The CDR3 is CASSLKGGLTDYEQYF. The CDR3 DNA reads TGTGCCAGCAGCTTGAAGGGGGGGCTAACGGACTACGAGCAGTACTTC. The whole variable domain, remainder taken from reference TRBV5-4 and TRBJ2-7, is ETGVTQSPTHLIKTRGQQVTLRCSSQSGHNTVSWYQQALGQGPQFIFQYYREEENGRGNFPPRFSGLQFPNYSSELNVNALELDDSALYLCASSLKGGLTDYEQYFGPGTRLTVT.

This clone was counted a single time. V usage is TRBV7-8 and J usage is TRBJ1-5; 9 bases match TRBD1. The ends lost 8 bases at V and 2 bases at J; junction bases unmatched: 4. CDR1 is SGHVS, CDR2 FQNEAQ, per germline. The CDR3 is 14 amino acids. The CDR3 loop reads CASGDRVGNQPQHF. The CDR3 DNA follows: TGTGCCAGCGGGGACAGGGTGGGCAATCAGCCCCAGCATTTT. Variable domain in full (rest from reference TRBV7-8 and TRBJ1-5): GAGVSQSPRYKVAKRGQDVALRCDPISGHVSLFWYQQALGQGPEFLTYFQNEAQLDKSGLPSDRFFAERPEGSVSTLKIQRTQQEDSAVYLCASGDRVGNQPQHFGDGTRLSIL.